A single sample gave rise to the 23 T cell receptor beta chains below, sequenced in a study of persistence of HIV-infected CD4 T cells. These receptors' targets are unknown. Overlapping HIV-1 Gag 15-mer peptides at around 0.91 ug per peptide per mL were used. Memory cells lacking CD40L and CD69 with high CD45RO were sorted. This was the immunoSEQ version 4 assay in survey mode. The data were produced by immunoSEQ multiplex PCR, yet TCRdb's version contains in-frame clones alone and is incomplete. The profile shows about 39,000 clones, about 85% of them singletons. The sequencing used cultured CD4+ T cells from PBMCs, collected from a patient who received antiretroviral therapy. These receptors were obtained from an adult with HIV. The donor label of this sample is uncertain.

The genes are TRBV10-2 and TRBJ1-6; no clear D gene. The germline CDR1 and CDR2 sequences are WSHSY and SAAADI. The length of the CDR3 is 15 residues. V lost 4 bases, J lost 9 bases, and 16 bases lay in between. CDR3 in amino acids: CASSAIPGGSSPLHF. DNA for the CDR3: TGCGCCAGCAGTGCTATACCCGGCGGAAGTTCACCCCTCCACTTT.

This CDR3 is CAISTRGDNEQFF. In DNA form, the CDR3 reads TGTGCCATCAGTACCAGGGGGGACAATGAGCAGTTCTTC. The chain links TRBV10-3 to TRBJ2-1; D is possibly TRBD1 (7 bases). Germline V gene data show CDR1 as ENHRY and CDR2 as SYGVKD. The V end lost 5 bases, the J end lost 5 bases, and 10 bases lay between the germline ends. The CDR3 is made up of 13 amino acids.

This chain uses TRBV28 with TRBJ1-6, with 7 bases fitting TRBD1. This CDR3 spans 16 amino acids. Trimming cost V 3 bases and J 7 bases; bases outside gene matches: 9. The V gene's germline CDR1 is MDHEN and CDR2 SYDVKM. The CDR3 sequence: CASSLGRDRDNSPLHF. CDR3 in DNA: TGTGCCAGCAGTTTGGGACGAGACAGGGACAATTCACCCCTCCACTTT.

This sequence joins TRBV10-2 and TRBJ1-3; a possible D gene is TRBD1 (5 bases). The CDR3 is made up of 17 amino acids. Germline assignment: CDR1 WSHSY and CDR2 SAAADI. V was pared by 2 bases and J by 0 bases, with 14 bases between. The CDR3 DNA follows: TGCGCCAGCAGTGAGCCAGGGACCCTAGGCTCTGGAAACACCATATATTTT. Protein product: CASSEPGTLGSGNTIYF.

The rearrangement uses TRBV3-1 (or the pseudogene TRBV3-2) and TRBJ2-7, with D tentatively TRBD1 (5 bases). Germline CDR1 reads LGHDT; CDR2 reads YNNKEL (reference sequence). V gave up 2 bases and J gave up 4 bases, with 9 bases separating them. The CDR3 covers 13 residues. CDR3 in DNA: TGTGCCAGCAGCCAAATGCAGGGTTACGAGCAGTACTTC. Translating gives CASSQMQGYEQYF.

The chain has TRBV7-2 and TRBJ2-1; 9 nucleotides match TRBD2. With 3 bases clipped from V and 9 bases from J, the junction kept 9 bases outside the gene matches. CDR3 length: 15 amino acids. The germline gives CDR1 SGHTA, CDR2 FQGNSA. The CDR3 bases are TGTGCCAGCAGCTTCAGTAGCGGGGGTAACATTGAGCAGTTCTTC. Its protein product is CASSFSSGGNIEQFF.

The chain employs TRBV29-1 and TRBJ2-7, with 9 bases fitting TRBD1. J lost 4 bases, V lost 6 bases, and 10 bases had no gene match. CDR1 SQVTM and CDR2 ANQGSEA come from the germline V gene. The CDR3 is made up of 14 amino acids. Written as DNA, the CDR3 is TGCAGCGTACCCCTCGACAGGGGGTCGTACGAGCAGTACTTC. Amino acids: CSVPLDRGSYEQYF.

As regards this clone: Other DNA sequences in the sample encode the same CDR3. Here the CDR3 reads CATSRGGGTGELFF. The CDR3 nucleotides are TGTGCCACCAGCAGGGGGGGAGGTACCGGGGAGCTGTTTTTT. V gene TRBV15 combines with J gene TRBJ2-2; a possible D gene is TRBD2 (6 bases). Germline CDR1 reads LNHNV; CDR2 reads YYDKDF (reference sequence). The V end was cut by 3 bases, the J end by 5 bases, with 10 bases between. This CDR3 has 14 residues. Variable domain in full (rest from reference TRBV15 and TRBJ2-2): DAMVIQNPRYQVTQFGKPVTLSCSQTLNHNVMYWYQQKSSQAPKLLFHYYDKDFNNEADTPDNFQSRRPNTSFCFLDIRSPGLGDTAMYLCATSRGGGTGELFFGEGSRLTVL.

The chain links TRBV2 to TRBJ2-2; D may be TRBD2 (6 bases). The CDR3 sequence is 13 residues long. The V end was cut by 6 bases, the J end by 2 bases, with 7 bases between. Germline V lookup: CDR1 SNHLY, CDR2 FYNNEI. CDR3 protein: CASRDYNTGELFF. CDR3 nucleotides: TGTGCCAGCAGGGACTACAACACCGGGGAGCTGTTTTTT.

The V gene is TRBV5-1, the J gene TRBJ1-5, with unresolved D. This CDR3 has 14 residues. In germline, CDR1 is SGHRS, CDR2 YFSETQ. V was cut by 2 bases and J by 0 bases, with 6 bases left in between. The CDR3, as DNA: TGCGCCAGCAGCTTATGGGGTAGCAATCAGCCCCAGCATTTT. Translating it yields CASSLWGSNQPQHF.

The V and J genes are TRBV7-9 and TRBJ2-1; 9 bases match TRBD1. J was trimmed by 9 bases and V by 5 bases; bases with no gene match: 8. The CDR3 contains 14 residues. The germline V gene has CDR1 SEHNR and CDR2 FQNEAQ (reference sequence). The CDR3 sequence is CASSPNRGRGEQFF. Here the CDR3 DNA reads TGTGCCAGCAGCCCAAACAGGGGGCGGGGTGAGCAGTTCTTC.

The genes are TRBV18 and TRBJ2-7; 9 bases align to TRBD1. The CDR3 has 15 amino acids. Germline V gene lookup returns CDR1 KGHSH and CDR2 LQKENI. Trimming at V came to 4 bases and at J to 5 bases, leaving 9 bases not matched to a gene. The CDR3 bases are TGTGCCAGCTCACTCACAGGGGGCGAGTCCCACGAGCAGTACTTC. Translated, it gives CASSLTGGESHEQYF.

This chain uses TRBV6-1 with TRBJ1-3; D is unclear. The CDR3 consists of 13 residues. V shed 0 bases and J shed 4 bases, with 4 bases lying between them. Germline CDR1 reads MNHNS; CDR2 reads SASEGT. In DNA form, the CDR3 reads TGTGCCAGCAGTGAAGCCCCGGGAAACACCATATATTTT. Amino acid sequence: CASSEAPGNTIYF.

The V call is TRBV29-1, the J call TRBJ2-1; the match to TRBD1 covers 9 bases. Germline-derived CDR1 and CDR2 are SQVTM and ANQGSEA. V lost 6 bases, J lost 5 bases, and 14 bases stayed unmatched. This CDR3 has 16 residues. Here the CDR3 DNA reads TGCAGCGTCCCGGGACAGGGTAATGGCTGGGACAATGAGCAGTTCTTC. This sequence encodes CSVPGQGNGWDNEQFF.

A few counts support this clone. The J gene is TRBJ1-2, the V gene TRBV6-5; D is perhaps TRBD1 (6 bases). CDR1 is MNHEY and CDR2 is SVGAGI in the germline V gene. V was shortened by 6 bases and J by 6 bases, with 14 bases between the two germline ends. The CDR3 sequence is 13 residues long. The CDR3 protein is CASRAKQGNGYTF. CDR3 bases: TGTGCCAGCAGGGCGAAACAGGGAAATGGCTACACCTTC.

This clone came up once. The CDR3 protein is CASSITVRVAYEQYF. CDR3 nucleotide sequence: TGTGCCAGTAGTATCACAGTGCGGGTAGCCTACGAGCAGTACTTC. The V gene is TRBV19, the J gene TRBJ2-7, with TRBD2 as a possible D gene (5 bases). This CDR3 comprises 15 residues. Per germline, CDR1 LNHDA and CDR2 SQIVND (reference sequence). With 3 bases removed from V and 2 bases from J, the gap between germline ends came to 14 bases.

About this clone itself: The junction departs from germline at one end; a sequencing error may be responsible. This sequence joins TRBV6-1 and TRBJ2-3; 11 bases line up with TRBD2. CDR1 is MNHNS and CDR2 is SASEGT in the germline V gene. This CDR3 contains 17 residues. The CDR3 reads CASSEEGLAGGTDTQYF. CDR3 bases: TGTGCCAGCAGTGAAGAAGGTCTAGCGGGGGGCACCGATACGCAGTATTTT.

The chain uses TRBV18 and TRBJ2-1; 12 positions agree with TRBD2. The germline gives CDR1 KGHSH, CDR2 LQKENI. The CDR3 is 17 residues long. Germline trimming cut 4 bases from V and 6 bases from J; bases unmatched to any gene: 10. The CDR3 is CASSLAASSGGANEQFF. The CDR3 region has the DNA TGTGCCAGCTCACTCGCGGCCTCTAGCGGGGGGGCCAATGAGCAGTTCTTC.

The V call is TRBV7-6, the J call TRBJ2-3, with D possibly being TRBD2 (6 bases). Trimming took 5 bases from V and 2 from J, leaving 17 bases between them. Per germline, CDR1 SGHVS and CDR2 FNYEAQ. The CDR3 is made up of 16 amino acids. CDR3 nucleotide sequence: TGTGCCAGCAGCAACACCCTCAAGGACTACACAGATACGCAGTATTTT. Amino acid sequence: CASSNTLKDYTDTQYF.

The chain links TRBV5-1 to TRBJ2-1, with 13 positions matching TRBD2. V lost 0 bases and J lost 5; bases outside the gene matches: 14. This CDR3 region has 20 residues. Germline V lookup: CDR1 SGHRS, CDR2 YFSETQ. The chain's CDR3 is CASSLERYRLAGGIDNEQFF. In DNA, the CDR3 is TGCGCCAGCAGCTTGGAACGCTACCGACTAGCGGGGGGCATTGACAATGAGCAGTTCTTC.

This chain joins TRBV7-2 and TRBJ1-1; 9 bases match TRBD1. The germline V gene has CDR1 SGHTA and CDR2 FQGNSA. The ends lost 0 bases at V and 8 bases at J; junction bases unmatched: 4. This CDR3 has 14 residues. The CDR3 coding sequence is TGTGCCAGCAGCTTAGCCCGGGACAGGGTAGAAGCTTTCTTT. Protein sequence: CASSLARDRVEAFF. Together with reference TRBV7-2 and TRBJ1-1, the CDR3 gives the full variable domain: GAGVSQSPSNKVTEKGKDVELRCDPISGHTALYWYRQSLGQGLEFLIYFQGNSAPDKSGLPSDRFSAERTGGSVSTLTIQRTQQEDSAVYLCASSLARDRVEAFFGQGTRLTVV.

The rearrangement uses TRBV19 and TRBJ1-2; D is undetermined. Germline V gene lookup returns CDR1 LNHDA and CDR2 SQIVND (reference sequence). CDR3 length equals 13 residues. V lost 5 bases, J lost 5 bases, and 12 bases lay in between. CDR3 nucleotide sequence: TGTGCCAGTAGTCCCTCCCCTGCTTATGGCTACACCTTC. Its translation: CASSPSPAYGYTF.

This rearrangement joins TRBV2 to TRBJ1-1; D is ambiguous. The CDR3 consists of 15 residues. Germline lookup yields CDR1 SNHLY and CDR2 FYNNEI. V dropped 7 bases and J dropped 0 bases, with 15 bases sitting between them. For the CDR3, the DNA is TGTGCCAGCAAGGGCGTCAGCCTCATGAACACTGAAGCTTTCTTT. Its translation: CASKGVSLMNTEAFF.